A selection of T cell receptor beta chains follows, all from one sample in a study of resident and recirculating memory T cells in vitiligo. Using immunoSEQ multiplex PCR, the repertoire was profiled, and TCRdb retains in-frame clones only, with some absent. Of 35,000 to 45,000 clones in the sample, over 90% are singletons; the top ten hold roughly 4.3%. Specimen: blood. Receptor source: a male donor with vitiligo. The CDR3 runs from the conserved cysteine through the conserved F or W. A D gene is named only where the DNA matches it firmly. Where a row states a size, it is once, few, many or the class of an expanded clone; other rows omit it.

CASSLKRGGNQPQHF | TGTGCCAGCAGCTTAAAGAGGGGGGGGAATCAGCCCCAGCATTTT | TRBJ1-5 | TRBV7-8 | NA | NA
CASSVGPAGDTGELFF | TGTGCCAGCAGCGTAGGTCCAGCGGGGGACACCGGGGAGCTGTTTTTT | TRBJ2-2 | TRBV9 | TRBD2 | NA
CASSLARGGGRTDTQYF | TGTGCCAGCAGCTTAGCCAGGGGAGGGGGACGCACAGATACGCAGTATTTT | TRBJ2-3 | TRBV11-2 | NA | NA
CASSLLGQGAADTQYF | TGTGCCAGCAGCTTATTGGGACAGGGAGCAGCAGATACGCAGTATTTT | TRBJ2-3 | TRBV7-8 | TRBD1 | NA
CASSIDRQDRVATNEKLFF | TGTGCCAGTAGTATAGATCGACAGGACAGAGTTGCAACTAATGAAAAACTGTTTTTT | TRBJ1-4 | TRBV19 | NA | NA
CASSSNGRYYEQYF | TGTGCCAGCAGTTCCAACGGGAGATACTACGAGCAGTACTTC | TRBJ2-7 | TRBV6-5 | NA | NA
CASSAGVDGEQFF | TGTGCCAGCAGTGCCGGGGTCGATGGTGAGCAGTTCTTC | TRBJ2-1 | TRBV6-5 | NA | NA
CASSYGGAEQNSPLHF | TGTGCCAGCAGTTACGGAGGAGCGGAACAGAATTCACCCCTCCACTTT | TRBJ1-6 | TRBV6-5 | NA | NA
CASSSDRAVQYF | TGTGCCAGCAGTTCAGACAGGGCGGTGCAGTACTTC | TRBJ2-7 | TRBV27 | TRBD1 | NA
CASSLDGGGTEAFF | TGTGCCAGCAGCTTGGATGGAGGAGGTACTGAAGCTTTCTTT | TRBJ1-1 | TRBV5-6 | NA | NA
CASGERGVTDTQYF | TGTGCCAGCGGGGAGCGGGGGGTCACAGATACGCAGTATTTT | TRBJ2-3 | TRBV27 | TRBD2 | NA
CASSLRLAPGELFF | TGCGCCAGCAGCTTACGTCTAGCCCCCGGGGAGCTGTTTTTT | TRBJ2-2 | TRBV5-1 | NA | NA
CASSLQSGLTEAFF | TGTGCCAGCAGCTTACAGTCGGGGTTAACTGAAGCTTTCTTT | TRBJ1-1 | TRBV7-9 | NA | once
CAWSRQVNEQYF | TGTGCCTGGAGCCGACAGGTCAACGAGCAGTACTTC | TRBJ2-7 | TRBV30 | NA | NA
CASSEGAGEANTGELFF | TGTGCCAGCAGCGAGGGGGCAGGGGAAGCTAACACCGGGGAGCTGTTTTTT | TRBJ2-2 | TRBV9 | TRBD1 | NA
CASSLTGGNTIYF | TGTGCCAGCAGTTTGACGGGTGGGAACACCATATATTTT | TRBJ1-3 | TRBV27 | NA | few
CASSQPEPGLAYHEQYF | TGCGCCAGCAGTCAACCGGAACCGGGACTAGCTTATCACGAGCAGTACTTC | TRBJ2-7 | TRBV23-1 | TRBD2 | NA
CASSPSWGVQETQYF | TGTGCCAGCAGCCCATCTTGGGGGGTCCAAGAGACCCAGTACTTC | TRBJ2-5 | TRBV7-3 | NA | NA